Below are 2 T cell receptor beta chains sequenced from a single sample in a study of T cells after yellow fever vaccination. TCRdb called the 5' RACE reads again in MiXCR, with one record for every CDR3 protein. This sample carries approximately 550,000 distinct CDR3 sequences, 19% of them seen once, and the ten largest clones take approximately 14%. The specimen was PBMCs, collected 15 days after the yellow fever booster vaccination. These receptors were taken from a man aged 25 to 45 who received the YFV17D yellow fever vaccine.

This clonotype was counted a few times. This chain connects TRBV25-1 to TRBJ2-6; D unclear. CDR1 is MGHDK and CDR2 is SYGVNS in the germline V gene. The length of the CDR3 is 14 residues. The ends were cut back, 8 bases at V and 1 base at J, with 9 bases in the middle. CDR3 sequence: CASGDWSGANVLTF. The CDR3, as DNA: TGTGCCAGCGGGGATTGGTCTGGGGCCAACGTCCTGACTTTC.

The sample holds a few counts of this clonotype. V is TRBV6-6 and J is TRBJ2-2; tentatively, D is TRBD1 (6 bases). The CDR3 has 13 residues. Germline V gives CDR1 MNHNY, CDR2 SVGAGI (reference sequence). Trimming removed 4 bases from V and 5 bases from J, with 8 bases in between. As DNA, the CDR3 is TGTGCCAGCAGTTTCACAGGGACCGGGGAGCTGTTTTTT. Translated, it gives CASSFTGTGELFF.